This is a list of T cell receptor beta chains from one sample in a study of blood T cell repertoires in COVID-19. The method was immunoSEQ multiplex PCR; TCRdb's version includes in-frame clones alone and lacks a portion of them. Among some 390,000 clones listed, 80% to 90% were seen once. Sequenced input: PBMCs or T cells enriched from blood (not recorded which). The receptors originated from a man aged 30-40 years who had recovered from COVID-19. Each CDR3 is given with its conserved first and last residue. D genes are given only for firm matches. Only some rows state a clone size, as once, few, many or a class for expanded clones.

V	J	size	D	CDR3	DNA
TRBV2	TRBJ1-2	-	TRBD1	CASSTGTAPNGYGYTF	TGTGCCAGCAGTACAGGGACAGCCCCTAACGGGTATGGCTACACCTTC
TRBV19	TRBJ2-1	once	-	CASSIPGILGNEQFF	TGTGCCAGTAGTATCCCGGGGATACTGGGAAATGAGCAGTTCTTC
TRBV18	TRBJ2-1	-	-	CASSRRTGASGTRYNEQFF	TGTGCCAGCTCACGTAGGACAGGGGCTAGCGGGACTCGCTACAATGAGCAGTTCTTC
TRBV18	TRBJ1-3	-	TRBD1	CASSPGTDSGNTIYF	TGTGCCAGCTCACCCGGGACAGACTCTGGAAACACCATATATTTT
TRBV28	TRBJ1-2	once	TRBD1	CASSPGTGSGGYTF	TGTGCCAGCAGTCCCGGGACAGGGTCGGGTGGCTACACCTTC
TRBV7-8	TRBJ1-1	-	-	CASSSPSGTMNTEAFF	TGTGCCAGCAGCTCCCCCTCCGGGACAATGAACACTGAAGCTTTCTTT
TRBV12-5	TRBJ2-7	once	-	CASGLLAERSPCF	TGTGCTAGTGGTTTATTAGCGGAGCGTTCCCCTTGTTTC
TRBV24-1	TRBJ2-1	-	TRBD1	CATSRGLNNEQFF	TGTGCCACCAGCAGGGGGCTAAACAATGAGCAGTTCTTC
TRBV27	TRBJ2-7	-	TRBD1	CASLSLGQVQSYEQYF	TGTGCCAGCCTCAGCCTCGGACAGGTGCAATCCTACGAGCAGTACTTC
TRBV19	TRBJ2-2	-	-	CASTTGSGQNTGELFF	TGTGCCAGTACAACGGGATCAGGTCAAAACACCGGGGAGCTGTTTTTT